These 9 T cell receptor beta chains were all obtained from the same sample, sequenced in a study of blood T cell repertoires in COVID-19. Clones were sequenced by immunoSEQ multiplex PCR, and TCRdb holds only the in-frame ones, with some missing. The profile shows more than 150,000 clones, around 75% of them singletons. Specimen: peripheral blood. These receptors were taken from a woman of 80 years or more with acute or convalescent COVID-19.

The chain combines TRBV10-3 with TRBJ1-2; 7 nucleotides line up with TRBD1. Trimming removed 3 bases from V and 7 bases from J; junction bases left unmatched: 8. The germline CDR1 and CDR2 sequences are ENHRY and SYGVKD. The CDR3 contains 14 residues. CDR3 sequence (DNA): TGTGCCATCAGTGACCTCCCCCAGGGGGTTGGCTACACCTTC. This codes for CAISDLPQGVGYTF.

The chain carries TRBV18 and TRBJ2-7, with 8 bases aligning to TRBD1. This CDR3 comprises 14 residues. After removal of 2 bases from V and 5 bases from J, the junction contained 5 bases not matched to a gene. Per germline, CDR1 KGHSH and CDR2 LQKENI. CDR3 bases: TGTGCCAGCTCACCATTACAGGGGGACAACGAGCAGTACTTC. This codes for CASSPLQGDNEQYF. The variable domain in full, completed from reference TRBV18 and TRBJ2-7, reads NAGVMQNPRHLVRRRGQEARLRCSPMKGHSHVYWYRQLPEEGLKFMVYLQKENIIDESGMPKERFSAEFPKEGPSILRIQQVVRGDSAAYFCASSPLQGDNEQYFGPGTRLTVT.

This chain joins TRBV25-1 and TRBJ2-3; possible D gene TRBD1, 5 bases. The CDR3 is made up of 13 amino acids. In germline, CDR1 is MGHDK, CDR2 SYGVNS. Trimming removed 4 bases at V and 3 bases at J, with 8 bases between. In nucleotides, the CDR3 is TGTGCCAGCAGTGCTGCAGGGACAGATACGCAGTATTTT. This translates into CASSAAGTDTQYF.

The V and J genes are TRBV7-3 and TRBJ2-1; D possibly corresponds to TRBD2 (6 bases). The CDR3 runs 14 residues. Per the germline V gene, CDR1 is SGHTA and CDR2 is FQGTGA. V dropped 3 bases and J dropped 7 bases, with 13 bases sitting between them. The CDR3 region has the DNA TGTGCCAGCAGCTTCGGGGAGGCGGGTAATGAGCAGTTCTTC. Its translation: CASSFGEAGNEQFF.

V usage is TRBV5-1 and J usage is TRBJ1-1; TRBD1 might be the D (5 bases). The V end was cut by 6 bases, the J end by 6 bases, with 24 bases between. The CDR3 runs to 16 residues. Germline assignment: CDR1 SGHRS and CDR2 YFSETQ. CDR3 bases: TGCGCCAGCATGGTGGGGCCGACCGGGCTGGAGCCTGAAGCTTTCTTT. The encoded protein is CASMVGPTGLEPEAFF.

The gene calls are TRBV20-1 and TRBJ1-1, with TRBD1 as a possible D gene (5 bases). The CDR3 has 17 amino acids. Deletions cut 3 bases from V and 0 bases from J, with 20 bases between. CDR1 DFQATT and CDR2 SNEGSKA come from the germline V gene (reference sequence). CDR3 amino acids: CSASSLSQGRMNTEAFF. CDR3 sequence (DNA): TGCAGTGCTAGTAGTCTCTCCCAGGGAAGAATGAACACTGAAGCTTTCTTT.

The chain joins TRBV5-1 to TRBJ2-5, with D perhaps matching TRBD1 (6 bases). The germline V and J ends were trimmed by 5 bases and 5 bases, with 13 bases remaining between them. Per the germline V gene, CDR1 is SGHRS and CDR2 is YFSETQ. The CDR3 runs to 13 residues. For the CDR3, the DNA is TGCGCCAGCAGAACAGGGCAGGGGGAGACCCAGTACTTC. Protein product: CASRTGQGETQYF.

V gene TRBV19 combines with J gene TRBJ1-3; 9 nucleotides agree with TRBD1. Unmatched junction bases numbered 14, after V lost 7 bases and J lost 10 bases. Germline CDR1 and CDR2: LNHDA and SQIVND (reference sequence). The CDR3 runs to 15 residues. The CDR3 here is CASKDRDRVRKTIYF. CDR3 nucleotide sequence: TGTGCCAGTAAGGACCGGGACAGGGTCCGCAAGACCATATATTTT.

This clone is a singleton in its sample. The chain uses TRBV5-4 and TRBJ1-2; 9 nucleotides match TRBD1. This CDR3 has 15 amino acids. Trimming at V came to 0 bases and at J to 0 bases, leaving 0 bases not matched to a gene. Germline V gene sequence: CDR1 SGHNT, CDR2 YYREEE (reference sequence). The CDR3 bases are TGTGCCAGCAGCTTGGGGACAGGGGCTAACTATGGCTACACCTTC. Protein product: CASSLGTGANYGYTF.